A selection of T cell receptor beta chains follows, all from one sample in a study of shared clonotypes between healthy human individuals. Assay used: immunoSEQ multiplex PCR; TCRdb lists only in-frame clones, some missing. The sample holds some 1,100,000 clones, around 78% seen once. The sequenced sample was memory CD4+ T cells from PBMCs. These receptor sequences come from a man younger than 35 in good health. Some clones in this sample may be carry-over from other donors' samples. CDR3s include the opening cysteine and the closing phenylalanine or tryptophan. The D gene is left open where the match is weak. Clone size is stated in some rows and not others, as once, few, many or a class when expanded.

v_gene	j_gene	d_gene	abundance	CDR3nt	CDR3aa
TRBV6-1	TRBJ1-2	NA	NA	TGTGCCAGCAGTGAAATGGGGGGAAGCTATGGCTACACCTTC	CASSEMGGSYGYTF
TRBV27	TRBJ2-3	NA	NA	TGTGCCAGCAGTTTCCGTCTAGCCGGAGATACGCAGTATTTT	CASSFRLAGDTQYF
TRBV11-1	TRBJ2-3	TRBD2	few	TGTGCCAGCAGCTTAGGACTAACTAGCGGGAGTGATACGCAGTATTTT	CASSLGLTSGSDTQYF
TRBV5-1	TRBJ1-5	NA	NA	TGCGCCAGCAGCCCGGGCCACGGGGATAGCAATCAGCCCCAGCATTTT	CASSPGHGDSNQPQHF
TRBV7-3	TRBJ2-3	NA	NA	TGTGCCAGCAGCTCTCCCGAGGATACGCAGTATTTT	CASSSPEDTQYF
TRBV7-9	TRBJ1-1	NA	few	TGTGCCAGCAGCTTTAATATGAACACTGAAGCTTTCTTT	CASSFNMNTEAFF
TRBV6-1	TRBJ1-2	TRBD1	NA	TGTGCCAGCAGTGAACGACAGGGAGTGAACTATGGCTACACCTTC	CASSERQGVNYGYTF
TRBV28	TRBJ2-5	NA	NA	TGTGCCAGCAGTTTAGATGGTCGAGAGACCCAGTACTTC	CASSLDGRETQYF
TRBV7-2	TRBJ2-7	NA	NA	TGTGCCAGCAGACCGGCGGGGAGCTACGAGCAGTACTTC	CASRPAGSYEQYF
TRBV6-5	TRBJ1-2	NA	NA	TGTGCCAGCAGTGGGGGGGCGCGTGGCTACACCTTC	CASSGGARGYTF
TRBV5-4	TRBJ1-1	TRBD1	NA	TGTGCCAGCACCTTCGCTGACAGGGGTGTCACTGAAGCTTTCTTT	CASTFADRGVTEAFF
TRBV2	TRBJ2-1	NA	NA	TGTGCCAGCAGTGGGACGGAGCCCTACAATGAGCAGTTCTTC	CASSGTEPYNEQFF
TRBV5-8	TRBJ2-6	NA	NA	TGTGCCAGCCTTAGAAGCGGCGGGGCCAACGTCCTGACTTTC	CASLRSGGANVLTF
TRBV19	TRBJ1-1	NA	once	TGTGCCAGCACGTCGCAAACGGCTGAAGCTTTCTTT	CASTSQTAEAFF
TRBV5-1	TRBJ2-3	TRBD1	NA	TGCGCCAGCAGGGTGCGGACAGGGGCGGTCACAGATACGCAGTATTTT	CASRVRTGAVTDTQYF
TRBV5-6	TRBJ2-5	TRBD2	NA	TGTGCCAGCAGCTCTCAAGCGGGAGTTGAGACCCAGTACTTC	CASSSQAGVETQYF
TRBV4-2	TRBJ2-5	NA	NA	TGTGCCAGCAGCCAAGATCAGGCCCTAGGGACCCAGTACTTC	CASSQDQALGTQYF
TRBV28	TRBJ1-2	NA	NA	TGTGCCAGCCTGAACCAGGGCCGGGCAAATAATGGCTACACCTTC	CASLNQGRANNGYTF
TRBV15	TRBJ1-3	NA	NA	TGTGCCACCAGCAGCCGGACGGGTCCTGGAAACACCATATATTTT	CATSSRTGPGNTIYF
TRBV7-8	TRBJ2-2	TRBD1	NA	TGTGCCAGCAGCCCCCGGACAGGCCCCTCCGGGGAGCTGTTTTTT	CASSPRTGPSGELFF
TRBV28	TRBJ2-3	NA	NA	TGTGCCAGCAGAGTCGGGGATCGGACAGATACGCAGTATTTT	CASRVGDRTDTQYF
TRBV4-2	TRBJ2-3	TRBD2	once	TGTGCCAGCAGCCAGGGGACTAGCGGGGATACGCAGTATTTT	CASSQGTSGDTQYF
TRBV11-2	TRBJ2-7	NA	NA	TGTGCCAGCAGCTTAGTGGCAGGGAACTACGAGCAGTACTTC	CASSLVAGNYEQYF
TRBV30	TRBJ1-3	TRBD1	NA	TGTGCCGGAGGGGGCCGAAGCTCTGGAAACACCATATATTTT	CAGGGRSSGNTIYF
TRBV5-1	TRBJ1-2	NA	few	TGCGCCAGCAGCTTGGATACAGGGTCCGGCTACACCTTC	CASSLDTGSGYTF
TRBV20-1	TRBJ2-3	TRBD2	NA	TGCAGTGCTAGAGGCGGACTAGCCAAGTATTTT	CSARGGLAKYF
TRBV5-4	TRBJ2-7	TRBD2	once	TGTGCCAGCAGCTTCACTAGCGGGAGAGGGCTCGAGCAGTACTTC	CASSFTSGRGLEQYF
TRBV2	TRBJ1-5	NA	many	TGTGCCAGCAGTGAAAGGAAAGGGGGGGGCAATCAGCCCCAGCATTTT	CASSERKGGGNQPQHF
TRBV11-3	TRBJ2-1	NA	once	TGTGCCAGCAGCTCGGGACAAGGCCATGAGCAGTTCTTC	CASSSGQGHEQFF
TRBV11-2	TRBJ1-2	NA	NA	TGTGCCAGCAGCTTAACAGGGTTAAATGGCTACACCTTC	CASSLTGLNGYTF
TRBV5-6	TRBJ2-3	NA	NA	TGTGCCAGCAGCTTGGGAGGGGTAACGCAGTATTTT	CASSLGGVTQYF
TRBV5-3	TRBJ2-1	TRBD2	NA	TGTGCCAGAAGCTTGGTTCTGGCGGGAGAAAATGAGCAGTTCTTC	CARSLVLAGENEQFF
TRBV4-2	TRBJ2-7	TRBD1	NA	TGTGCCAGCAGCCCGCGACCGGGACAGAGCGCCGAGCAGTACTTC	CASSPRPGQSAEQYF
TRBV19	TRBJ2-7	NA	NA	TGTGCCAGTAGTTTGGGCTACGAGCAGTACTTC	CASSLGYEQYF
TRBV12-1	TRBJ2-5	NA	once	TGTGCCAGCAGCTTTATGTACCAAGAGACCCAGTACTTC	CASSFMYQETQYF
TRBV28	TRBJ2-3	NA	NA	TGTGCCAGCACCGATGGGCTCCCGGCAACGCAGTATTTT	CASTDGLPATQYF
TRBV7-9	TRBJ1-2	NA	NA	TGTGCCAGCACCCTTGGGTTGGACTATGGCTACACCTTC	CASTLGLDYGYTF
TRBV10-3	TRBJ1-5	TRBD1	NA	TGTGCCATCAGTGACGGTGACAGGGACAGGCAGCCCCAGCATTTT	CAISDGDRDRQPQHF
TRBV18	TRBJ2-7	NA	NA	TGTGCCAGCTCACCACCGGGGCCTTACGAGCAGTACTTC	CASSPPGPYEQYF
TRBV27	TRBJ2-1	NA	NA	TGTGCCAGCAGTTTATTTCGGGGATGGGTCGACAATGAGCAGTTCTTC	CASSLFRGWVDNEQFF
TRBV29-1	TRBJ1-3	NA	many	TGCAGCGCCCTGGCTGGAAACACCATATATTTT	CSALAGNTIYF
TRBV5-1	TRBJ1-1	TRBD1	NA	TGCGCCAGCACCAGACAGGGTGTTAGGGACACTGAAGCTTTCTTT	CASTRQGVRDTEAFF
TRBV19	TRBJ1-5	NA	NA	TGTGCCAGTAGTCCCACCATTAGCAATCAGCCCCAGCATTTT	CASSPTISNQPQHF
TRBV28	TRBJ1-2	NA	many	TGTGCCAGCAGTTTAACGGGGAAAGGCGGCTACACCTTC	CASSLTGKGGYTF